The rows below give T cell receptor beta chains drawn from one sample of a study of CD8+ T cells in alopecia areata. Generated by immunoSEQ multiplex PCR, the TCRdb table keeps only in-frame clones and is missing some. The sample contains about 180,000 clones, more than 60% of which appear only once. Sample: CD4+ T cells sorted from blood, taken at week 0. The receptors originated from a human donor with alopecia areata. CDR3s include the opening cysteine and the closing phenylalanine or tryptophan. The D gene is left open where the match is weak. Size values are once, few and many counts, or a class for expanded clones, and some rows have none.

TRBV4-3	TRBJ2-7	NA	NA	TGCGCCAGCAGCCCTACGGAGGGCCCCTACGAGCAGTACTTC	CASSPTEGPYEQYF
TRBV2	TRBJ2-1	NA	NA	TGTGCCAGCAGTCCAGGGGATGAGCAGTTCTTC	CASSPGDEQFF
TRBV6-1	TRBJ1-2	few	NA	TGTGCCAGCAGTGAAGTTCGAGGTAGCGGCTACACCTTC	CASSEVRGSGYTF
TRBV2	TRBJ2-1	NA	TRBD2	TGTGCCAGCGGCTCGTTAGTCCCCGGGAGGGGTTACAATGAGCAGTTCTTC	CASGSLVPGRGYNEQFF
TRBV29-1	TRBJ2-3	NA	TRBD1	TGCAGCGTTGAAGCGACAGGGGTTCCCACAGATACGCAGTATTTT	CSVEATGVPTDTQYF
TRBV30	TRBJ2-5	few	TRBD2	TGTGCCTGGAGCGCCGGACTAGCGGGGTTAGAGACCCAGTACTTC	CAWSAGLAGLETQYF
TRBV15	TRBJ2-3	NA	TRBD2	TGTGCCACCAGCCCGCTTCCGGGGGGGGTTGATACGCAGTATTTT	CATSPLPGGVDTQYF
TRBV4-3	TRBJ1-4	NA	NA	TGCGCCAGCAGCCAAGATCTGGGGCGCGAGGAAAAACTGTTTTTT	CASSQDLGREEKLFF
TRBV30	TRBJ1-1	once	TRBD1	TGTGCCTGGAGTCGGGGGACAGTTGAAGCTTTCTTT	CAWSRGTVEAFF
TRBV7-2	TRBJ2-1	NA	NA	TGTGCCAGCAGCTTCGACTTACGATACAATGAGCAGTTCTTC	CASSFDLRYNEQFF
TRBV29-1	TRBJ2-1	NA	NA	TGCAGCGTTGGAAGCCCGGGACTGGGTTACAATGAGCAGTTCTTC	CSVGSPGLGYNEQFF
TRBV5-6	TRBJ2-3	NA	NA	TGTGCCAGCAGCTTTAACAGGAGGGGTGGAGATACGCAGTATTTT	CASSFNRRGGDTQYF
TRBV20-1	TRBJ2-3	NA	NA	TGCAGTGTTTTGTCCGGAGATACGCAGTATTTT	CSVLSGDTQYF
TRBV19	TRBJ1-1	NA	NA	TGTGCCAGTAGTATAGACCAGTCTATAGCTTTCTTT	CASSIDQSIAFF
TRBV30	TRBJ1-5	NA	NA	TGTGCCTGGAGTAGGGACAACGCAAATCAGCCCCAGCATTTT	CAWSRDNANQPQHF
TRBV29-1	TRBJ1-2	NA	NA	TGCAGTGCTGACGGTAACTATGGCTACACCTTC	CSADGNYGYTF
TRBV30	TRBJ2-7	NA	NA	TGTGCCTGGAGTGTTAGGACCGACTACGAGCAGTACTTC	CAWSVRTDYEQYF
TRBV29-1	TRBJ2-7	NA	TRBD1	TGCAGCGTTGTAGGGACAGGGGTCTACTACGAGCAGTACTTC	CSVVGTGVYYEQYF
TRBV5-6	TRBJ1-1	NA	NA	TGTGCCAGCAGCTTGGGTAGGGGGTATACTGAAGCTTTCTTT	CASSLGRGYTEAFF
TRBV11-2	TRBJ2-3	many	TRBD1	TGTGCCAGCAGCTTAGGCCAGGGGGCGCGTACGCAGTATTTT	CASSLGQGARTQYF
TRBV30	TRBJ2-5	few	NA	TGTGCCTGGAGTGTAGGCGTCCCGCAAGAGACCCAGTACTTC	CAWSVGVPQETQYF
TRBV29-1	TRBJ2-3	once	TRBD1	TGCAGCTTTGGGAGAGCTGGGACAGGCAGCACAGATACGCAGTATTTT	CSFGRAGTGSTDTQYF
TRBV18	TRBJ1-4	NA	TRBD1	TGTGCCAGCTCACGGGACAGGGTTTCAACTAATGAAAAACTGTTTTTT	CASSRDRVSTNEKLFF
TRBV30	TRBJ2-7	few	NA	TGTGCCTGGAGTGTTGGAGGGGTTTCCTACGAGCAGTACTTC	CAWSVGGVSYEQYF
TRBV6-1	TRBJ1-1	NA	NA	TGTGCCAGCAGTCCGATTGCCCAGAACACTGAAGCTTTCTTT	CASSPIAQNTEAFF
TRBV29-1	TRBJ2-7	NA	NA	TGCAGCGTTGAAAAGGGGGGCGGCTACGAGCAGTACTTC	CSVEKGGGYEQYF
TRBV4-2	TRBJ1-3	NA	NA	TGTGCCAGCAGCCAAGAAGCGGGTGGAAACACCATATATTTT	CASSQEAGGNTIYF
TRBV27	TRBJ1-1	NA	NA	TGTGCCAGCAGTTTACCGAAGACTAGGAACACTGAAGCTTTCTTT	CASSLPKTRNTEAFF
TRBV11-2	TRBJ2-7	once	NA	TGTGCCAGCAGGTACAGGAACCACGAGCAGTACTTC	CASRYRNHEQYF
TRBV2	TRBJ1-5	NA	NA	TGTGCCAGCAGTGAAATGAGGGCCCAGCATTTT	CASSEMRAQHF
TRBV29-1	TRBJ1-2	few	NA	TGCAGCGTTGATGCTTCTCCGACCTATGGCTACACCTTC	CSVDASPTYGYTF
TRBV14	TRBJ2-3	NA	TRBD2	TGTGCCAGCAGGACTAGCGGCACAGATACGCAGTATTTT	CASRTSGTDTQYF
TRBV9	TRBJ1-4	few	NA	TGTGCCAGCAGCGTAAATCAGGAAAAACTGTTTTTT	CASSVNQEKLFF
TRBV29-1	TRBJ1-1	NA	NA	TGCAGCGTTGAAGTACAGAACATGAACACTGAAGCTTTCTTT	CSVEVQNMNTEAFF
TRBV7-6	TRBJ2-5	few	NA	TGTGCCAGCAGCCGGACCGAGTACCAAGAGACCCAGTACTTC	CASSRTEYQETQYF
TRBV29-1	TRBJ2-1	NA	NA	TGCAGCGTTGGGTCCGGGGATCGCAATGAGCAGTTCTTC	CSVGSGDRNEQFF
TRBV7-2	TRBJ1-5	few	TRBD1	TGTGCCAGCAGCACCCGACAGGGGGGTCAGCCCCAGCATTTT	CASSTRQGGQPQHF
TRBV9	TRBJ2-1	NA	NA	TGTGCCAGCAGTGCAACAAGCAACAATGAGCAGTTCTTC	CASSATSNNEQFF
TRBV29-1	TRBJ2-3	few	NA	TGCAGCGCTGGGTCATTTTCCCCAGATACGCAGTATTTT	CSAGSFSPDTQYF
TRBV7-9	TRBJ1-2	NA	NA	TGTGCCAGCAGCTTGGAAGCTAACTATGGCTACACCTTC	CASSLEANYGYTF
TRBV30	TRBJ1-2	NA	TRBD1	TGTGCCTGGGTGGGACAGCACTATGGCTACACCTTC	CAWVGQHYGYTF
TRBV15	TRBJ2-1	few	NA	TGTGCCACCAGCAGTGGGGATGAGCAGTTCTTC	CATSSGDEQFF
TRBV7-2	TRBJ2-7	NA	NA	TGTGCCAGCAGCTTATTTTCCCTCCGGGACCGGAACTCCTACGAGCAGTACTTC	CASSLFSLRDRNSYEQYF
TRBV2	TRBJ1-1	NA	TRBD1	TGTGCCAGCAGTACAGGGGTTTGGAGTGAAGCTTTCTTT	CASSTGVWSEAFF
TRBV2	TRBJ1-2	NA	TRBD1	TGTGCCAGCAAGGCCTTCAGACAGGGGAATGGCTACACCTTC	CASKAFRQGNGYTF
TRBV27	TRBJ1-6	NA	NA	TGTGCCAGCAGCCCTTTGGGTAATTCACCCCTCCACTTT	CASSPLGNSPLHF
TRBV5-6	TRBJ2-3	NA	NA	TGTGCCAGCAGCTTGCCGTCTACAGATACGCAGTATTTT	CASSLPSTDTQYF
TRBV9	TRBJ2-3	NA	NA	TGTGCCAGCAGCGTAGTAGGGGATTCGGCAGATACGCAGTATTTT	CASSVVGDSADTQYF
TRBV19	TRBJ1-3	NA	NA	TGTGCCACTTCACCTCGTAGCTCTGGAAACACCATATATTTT	CATSPRSSGNTIYF
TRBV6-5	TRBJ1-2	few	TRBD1	TGTGCCAGCAGTACCCCGGGACAGGGGGCGCGTGGCTACACCTTC	CASSTPGQGARGYTF
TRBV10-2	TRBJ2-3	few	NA	TGCGCCAGCAGTGAGAGTAGGGCCCACACAGATACGCAGTATTTT	CASSESRAHTDTQYF
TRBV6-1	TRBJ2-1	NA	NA	TGTGCCAGCAGTGATAAGGGACAACGAACTCACAATGAGCAGTTCTTC	CASSDKGQRTHNEQFF
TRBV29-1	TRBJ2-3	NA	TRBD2	TGCAGCGCTAGCGGGGGCCGGTCAGATACGCAGTATTTT	CSASGGRSDTQYF
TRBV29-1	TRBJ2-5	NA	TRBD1	TGCAGCGCCTCAGGGGGCTTGGGGTCAGAGACCCAGTACTTC	CSASGGLGSETQYF
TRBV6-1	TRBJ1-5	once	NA	TGTGCCAGCAGTGAACGAGGGCGGGGGAATCAGCCCCAGCATTTT	CASSERGRGNQPQHF